Listed below are T cell receptor beta chains from one sample, sequenced in a study of CD8 T cells in Susac syndrome. In TCRdb, the immunoSEQ multiplex PCR reads were re-called with MiXCR into one record per CDR3 protein. The sample includes hundreds of thousands of distinct CDR3 sequences, about 89% of them seen just once. The specimen sequenced was CD8+ T cells from PBMCs. These receptor sequences come from a human donor with multiple sclerosis. CDR3s include the opening cysteine and the closing phenylalanine or tryptophan. D genes are given only for firm matches. The size entry is marked missing in some rows and otherwise reads once, few, many or a size class.

j_gene: TRBJ2-7; v_gene: TRBV27; abundance: few; d_gene: TRBD2; CDR3nt: TGTGCCAGCAGTTCCTCCCTAGCGGGAGTACACGAGCAGTACTTC; CDR3aa: CASSSSLAGVHEQYF
j_gene: TRBJ2-7; v_gene: TRBV30; abundance: few; d_gene: NA; CDR3nt: TGTGCCTGGATCCCGACAGGAAGCTCCTACGAGCAGTACTTC; CDR3aa: CAWIPTGSSYEQYF
j_gene: TRBJ2-7; v_gene: TRBV7-9; abundance: NA; d_gene: TRBD2; CDR3nt: TGTGCCAGCAGCTCAACTAGCGGGAGACTCTACGAGCAGTACTTC; CDR3aa: CASSSTSGRLYEQYF
j_gene: TRBJ2-7; v_gene: TRBV6-5; abundance: NA; d_gene: TRBD1; CDR3nt: TGTGCCAGCAGTTACTCCACGGGACAGAACTTCTACGAGCAGTACTTC; CDR3aa: CASSYSTGQNFYEQYF
j_gene: TRBJ1-1; v_gene: TRBV7-9; abundance: NA; d_gene: NA; CDR3nt: TGTGCCAGCAGCCGTTTCGAAGGGGGAGTCAGGAACACTGAAGCTTTCTTT; CDR3aa: CASSRFEGGVRNTEAFF
j_gene: TRBJ2-6; v_gene: TRBV27; abundance: NA; d_gene: TRBD1; CDR3nt: TGTGCCAGCAGCCAGGGGGACCTATCTGGGGCCAACGTCCTGACTTTC; CDR3aa: CASSQGDLSGANVLTF
j_gene: TRBJ2-4; v_gene: TRBV28; abundance: NA; d_gene: NA; CDR3nt: TGTGCCAGCAGTGGACTTAATCTAGCCAAAAACATTCAGTACTTC; CDR3aa: CASSGLNLAKNIQYF
j_gene: TRBJ2-1; v_gene: TRBV9; abundance: NA; d_gene: NA; CDR3nt: TGTGCCAGCAGCGTATACGCCGCGCCGCCGGGTCAGTTCTTC; CDR3aa: CASSVYAAPPGQFF
j_gene: TRBJ2-4; v_gene: TRBV20-1; abundance: NA; d_gene: NA; CDR3nt: TGCAGTGTGTTTCCGGTCGCAAACATTCAGTACTTC; CDR3aa: CSVFPVANIQYF
j_gene: TRBJ2-1; v_gene: TRBV30; abundance: NA; d_gene: NA; CDR3nt: TGTGCCTGGAGTGAGGAAAAGGGGCAGTTCTTC; CDR3aa: CAWSEEKGQFF
j_gene: TRBJ1-4; v_gene: TRBV20-1; abundance: NA; d_gene: TRBD1; CDR3nt: TGCAGTGCTAGAGATCGAGGGGCGGACAGGGGGCAAAGCGGTGAAAAACTGTTTTTT; CDR3aa: CSARDRGADRGQSGEKLFF
j_gene: TRBJ1-5; v_gene: TRBV18; abundance: NA; d_gene: NA; CDR3nt: TGTGCCAGCTCACCACAGACAAATATGGCCCAATATAGCAATCAGCCCCAGCATTTT; CDR3aa: CASSPQTNMAQYSNQPQHF
j_gene: TRBJ2-2; v_gene: TRBV6-1; abundance: NA; d_gene: NA; CDR3nt: TGTGCCAGCAGTCAGACCGGGGAGCTGTTTTTT; CDR3aa: CASSQTGELFF
j_gene: TRBJ2-5; v_gene: TRBV19; abundance: NA; d_gene: TRBD1; CDR3nt: TGTGCCAGTAGTACGGGGACAGGAACTGATTTGGTCCAGTACTTC; CDR3aa: CASSTGTGTDLVQYF
j_gene: TRBJ2-1; v_gene: TRBV20-1; abundance: NA; d_gene: NA; CDR3nt: TGCAGTGCTAGAGCCCCAAGGAGCGGATCCTTTTTCTCCTACAATGAGCAGTTCTTC; CDR3aa: CSARAPRSGSFFSYNEQFF
j_gene: TRBJ2-1; v_gene: TRBV29-1; abundance: NA; d_gene: NA; CDR3nt: TGCAGCGTTCTGGCCCAAGGAAATGAGCAGTTCTTC; CDR3aa: CSVLAQGNEQFF
j_gene: TRBJ2-1; v_gene: TRBV7-9; abundance: few; d_gene: NA; CDR3nt: TGTGCCAGCAGCTTAATAGGCAGGGATGAGTTCTTC; CDR3aa: CASSLIGRDEFF
j_gene: TRBJ2-2; v_gene: TRBV5-5; abundance: NA; d_gene: NA; CDR3nt: TGTGCCAGCAGCTGGGGCTTCGGGGGCACCGGGGAGCTGTTTTTT; CDR3aa: CASSWGFGGTGELFF
j_gene: TRBJ2-1; v_gene: TRBV7-2; abundance: NA; d_gene: NA; CDR3nt: TGTGCCAGCACCCCGCTACTTGGGAGCAATGAGCAGTTCTTC; CDR3aa: CASTPLLGSNEQFF
j_gene: TRBJ2-7; v_gene: TRBV14; abundance: NA; d_gene: NA; CDR3nt: TGTGCCAGCAGCCAAGACACGCTCCTGGACGAGCAGTACTTC; CDR3aa: CASSQDTLLDEQYF
j_gene: TRBJ2-5; v_gene: TRBV9; abundance: NA; d_gene: TRBD2; CDR3nt: TGTGCCAGCAGCGGCGGGAGAGGGGAGACCCAGTACTTC; CDR3aa: CASSGGRGETQYF
j_gene: TRBJ2-1; v_gene: TRBV28; abundance: NA; d_gene: NA; CDR3nt: TGTGCCAGCACCCTAACGGTGAACAGGGCCAATGAGCAGTTCTTC; CDR3aa: CASTLTVNRANEQFF
j_gene: TRBJ2-7; v_gene: TRBV11-1; abundance: NA; d_gene: TRBD2; CDR3nt: TGTGCCAGCAGCGATCCGGGGGGTAGGAAGGAGGGGCAGTACTTC; CDR3aa: CASSDPGGRKEGQYF
j_gene: TRBJ1-2; v_gene: TRBV4-1; abundance: NA; d_gene: NA; CDR3nt: TGCGCCAGCAACCATCCCCAGGGATGGTACACCTTC; CDR3aa: CASNHPQGWYTF
j_gene: TRBJ2-1; v_gene: TRBV20-1; abundance: NA; d_gene: NA; CDR3nt: TGCAGGGCCCTAGGGCTAGATTATGAGCAGTTCTTC; CDR3aa: CRALGLDYEQFF
j_gene: TRBJ2-6; v_gene: TRBV4-3; abundance: NA; d_gene: TRBD1; CDR3nt: TGCGCCAGCAGCTCCGGGACAGGGACCTCTGGGGCCAACGTCCTGACTTTC; CDR3aa: CASSSGTGTSGANVLTF
j_gene: TRBJ2-7; v_gene: TRBV11-2; abundance: few; d_gene: TRBD2; CDR3nt: TGTGCCAGCAGCTTAATCAGCGGGAGCTCCTACGAGCAGTACTTC; CDR3aa: CASSLISGSSYEQYF
j_gene: TRBJ2-5; v_gene: TRBV7-8; abundance: NA; d_gene: TRBD2; CDR3nt: TGTGCCAGCAGCTTATCTTCCGGGAGGGAGACCCAGTACTTC; CDR3aa: CASSLSSGRETQYF
j_gene: TRBJ2-2; v_gene: TRBV28; abundance: NA; d_gene: NA; CDR3nt: TGTGCCAGCAGTTTTAGGGGGGCGAGGACCGGGGAGCTGTTTTTT; CDR3aa: CASSFRGARTGELFF
j_gene: TRBJ1-2; v_gene: TRBV3-1; abundance: NA; d_gene: NA; CDR3nt: TGTGCCAGCAGCCAATTCTATTTGACAGGAAACAACTATGGCTACACCTTC; CDR3aa: CASSQFYLTGNNYGYTF
j_gene: TRBJ2-1; v_gene: TRBV10-3; abundance: NA; d_gene: NA; CDR3nt: TGTGCCATCAGTGAGTCGATCGGGGTAAGCGATGAGCAGTTCTTC; CDR3aa: CAISESIGVSDEQFF
j_gene: TRBJ1-1; v_gene: TRBV7-2; abundance: NA; d_gene: NA; CDR3nt: TGTGCCAGCAGCTGGGGACTCCAGAACACTGAAGCTTTCTTT; CDR3aa: CASSWGLQNTEAFF
j_gene: TRBJ2-4; v_gene: TRBV12-3/TRBV12-4; abundance: NA; d_gene: NA; CDR3nt: TGTGCCAGCAGCGTCGGGGGCGGGACTCAGTACTTC; CDR3aa: CASSVGGGTQYF